This T cell receptor (beta chain) stems from a study of OX40 agonist ivuxolimab in advanced cancers. As for the study in general: All patients had ivuxolimab intravenously every 2 weeks at 0.01 to 10 mg/kg.

The study's findings and limits: Normalized T-cell clonal expansion was also low in some nonresponders.

Germline V gene sequence: CDR1 LGHNA, CDR2 YNFKEQ. The CDR3 is made up of 14 amino acids. V was pared by 4 bases and J by 3 bases, with 4 bases of the junction left unmatched. Systemic immunosuppression or autoimmune disease history was grounds to exclude patients. This clone was seen only a few times. Its antigen is as yet unknown. The table came from immunoSEQ multiplex PCR; TCRdb's copy has only in-frame clones and leaves some out. The profile shows tens of thousands of clones, 85% to 90% of them singletons. V and J are TRBV4-2 and TRBJ2-7, with 9 bases that match TRBD1. The source material was CD4+ or CD8+ T cells sorted from blood, sampled in a trial of the OX40 agonist ivuxolimab. The source of this sequence is an adult with an advanced solid tumor such as melanoma, head and neck, liver or kidney cancer. As DNA, the CDR3 is TGTGCCAGCAGCCTCGGGACAGGGAGCTACGAGCAGTACTTC. Translation gives CASSLGTGSYEQYF.